The 26 T cell receptor beta chains below all came from one sample that was sequenced in a study of blood T cell repertoires in COVID-19. The assay was immunoSEQ multiplex PCR, and TCRdb's table has in-frame clones only and misses some. The sample includes about 200,000 clones, about four fifths of them seen just once. Specimen: peripheral blood. These receptors originate from a woman between 40 and 50 years old with active or convalescent COVID-19.

V is TRBV24-1 and J is TRBJ2-2, with 9 bases fitting TRBD2. The CDR3 totals 17 residues. The V and J ends lost 4 bases and 2 bases, in that order; junction bases with no gene match: 7. Germline V gives CDR1 KGHDR, CDR2 SFDVKD. CDR3 nucleotide sequence: TGTGCCACCAGTGACCCCACTAGCGGGTTCAACACCGGGGAGCTGTTTTTT. This gives the protein CATSDPTSGFNTGELFF.

This clone was seen just once. The V call is TRBV29-1, the J call TRBJ2-5; 13 bases match TRBD2. Germline lookup yields CDR1 SQVTM and CDR2 ANQGSEA. The CDR3 consists of 14 residues. The J segment lost 5 bases and the V segment lost 4 bases, leaving 4 bases of the junction unmatched. The CDR3 loop is CSVVTSGRGETQYF. For the CDR3, the DNA is TGCAGCGTTGTCACTAGCGGGAGGGGTGAGACCCAGTACTTC.

This chain joins TRBV6-5 and TRBJ1-2, with a tentative D call TRBD1 (6 bases). Looked up from germline, CDR1 is MNHEY and CDR2 is SVGAGI. The V and J ends lost 0 bases and 3 bases respectively, with 11 bases between them. CDR3 length: 15 amino acids. The DNA of the CDR3 is TGTGCCAGCAGTTACTCCTACAGGGATCACTATGGCTACACCTTC. This codes for CASSYSYRDHYGYTF.

J is TRBJ1-1 and V is TRBV27; TRBD1 is a possible D gene (5 bases). Deletions cut 3 bases from V and 1 base from J, with 6 bases between. Germline V gene data show CDR1 as MNHEY and CDR2 as SMNVEV (reference sequence). The CDR3 is 13 residues long. This CDR3 is CASSFQGNTEAFF. For the CDR3, the DNA is TGTGCCAGCAGTTTCCAGGGGAACACTGAAGCTTTCTTT.

This chain joins TRBV11-3 and TRBJ1-1; the match to TRBD1 covers 7 bases. J was trimmed by 3 bases and V by 3 bases; bases with no gene match: 7. The CDR3 totals 15 residues. Germline loops: CDR1 SGHNT, CDR2 YENEEA. CDR3 nucleotide sequence: TGTGCCAGCAGCTTGGATGACAGGGCGGACACTGAAGCTTTCTTT. This gives the protein CASSLDDRADTEAFF.

This chain links TRBV28 with TRBJ2-7; 11 bases align to TRBD2. The CDR3 spans 15 residues. Unmatched junction bases numbered 5, after V lost 2 bases and J lost 5 bases. Looked up from germline, CDR1 is MDHEN and CDR2 is SYDVKM. The CDR3 region is CASSLRLAGTNEQYF. In DNA form, the CDR3 reads TGTGCCAGCAGTTTAAGACTAGCGGGGACCAACGAGCAGTACTTC.

The rearrangement joins TRBV11-3 to TRBJ2-2, with 13 bases matching TRBD2. Per the germline V gene, CDR1 is SGHNT and CDR2 is YENEEA. Trimming took 2 bases from V and 2 from J; bases not matched to a gene: 11. This CDR3 contains 20 residues. CDR3 DNA: TGTGCCAGCAGCTTACTCTTCTCGACTAGCGGGAGGACTAACACCGGGGAGCTGTTTTTT. Translated, it gives CASSLLFSTSGRTNTGELFF.

The V call is TRBV4-1, the J call TRBJ1-5; 8 bases match TRBD1. Germline CDR1 and CDR2: MGHRA and YSYEKL. The CDR3 runs to 14 residues. Trimming removed 6 bases from V and 7 bases from J; junction bases left unmatched: 8. The CDR3 here is CASSLQGGEQPQHF. The CDR3, as DNA: TGCGCCAGCAGTCTACAGGGGGGAGAGCAGCCCCAGCATTTT.

CDR3 sequence reads: CASSDPGTALYEQYF. In nucleotides, the CDR3 is TGTGCCAGCAGTGACCCCGGGACTGCGCTCTACGAGCAGTACTTC. The rearrangement joins TRBV2 to TRBJ2-7, with a weak D call TRBD2 (6 bases). Germline V CDR1 and CDR2: SNHLY, FYNNEI. This CDR3 has 15 residues. Trimming took off 3 bases at V and 3 bases at J, with 15 bases between the two ends.

Remarks on this clone: The junction shows a germline mismatch at one end, possibly a read error. J is TRBJ2-7 and V is TRBV7-7; 9 bases are a match to TRBD2. There are 21 residues in the CDR3. Germline V lookup: CDR1 SSHAT, CDR2 FNYEAQ (reference sequence). CDR3 loop: CASSPRGGLAGPQHHSYEQYF. The CDR3 nucleotides read TGTGCTAGCAGCCCCCGAGGAGGGCTAGCGGGACCCCAACACCACTCCTACGAGCAGTACTTC.

V gene TRBV18 combines with J gene TRBJ1-5; 7 bases fit TRBD1. V was clipped by 0 bases and J by 2 bases; unmatched bases: 1. The CDR3 is made up of 15 amino acids. Germline CDR1 KGHSH, CDR2 LQKENI. The CDR3 sequence is CASSPPGQRNQPQHF. CDR3 nucleotide sequence: TGTGCCAGCTCACCACCGGGACAGCGCAATCAGCCCCAGCATTTT.

The V call is TRBV2, the J call TRBJ2-2, with TRBD2 matching 8 bases. The CDR3 loop spans 15 amino acids. Germline-derived CDR1 and CDR2 are SNHLY and FYNNEI. The V gene end was trimmed by 4 bases and the J gene end by 3 bases; junction bases not matched to a gene: 4. CDR3 in amino acids: CASSVRAGDTGELFF. CDR3 coding DNA: TGTGCCAGCAGTGTCCGAGCGGGAGACACCGGGGAGCTGTTTTTT.

The chain recombines TRBV2 with TRBJ2-5; the D is unclear. The CDR3 runs 16 residues. Germline V gene lookup returns CDR1 SNHLY and CDR2 FYNNEI. V lost 4 bases, J lost 1 base, and 16 bases lay in between. In nucleotides, the CDR3 is TGTGCCAGCAGTGGTCTCAATCGTGGCAGCCAAGAGACCCAGTACTTC. It codes for CASSGLNRGSQETQYF.

The V gene is TRBV7-2, the J gene TRBJ2-1, with TRBD1 identical over 9 bases. The ends lost 5 bases at V and 8 bases at J; junction bases unmatched: 7. This CDR3 is 14 amino acids long. Germline V CDR1 and CDR2: SGHTA, FQGNSA. The CDR3 region is CASSQGQGGYEQFF. The CDR3 bases are TGTGCCAGCAGCCAGGGACAGGGTGGTTATGAGCAGTTCTTC. Full variable domain (remainder filled in from reference TRBV7-2 and TRBJ2-1): GAGVSQSPSNKVTEKGKDVELRCDPISGHTALYWYRQSLGQGLEFLIYFQGNSAPDKSGLPSDRFSAERTGGSVSTLTIQRTQQEDSAVYLCASSQGQGGYEQFFGPGTRLTVL.

The chain is built from TRBV12-3 or TRBV12-4 and TRBJ2-2; D is undetermined. This CDR3 spans 12 amino acids. V was pared by 4 bases and J by 5 bases, with 5 bases between. The CDR3 loop reads CASSSRTGELFF. The CDR3 nucleotides are TGTGCCAGCAGTTCCCGTACCGGGGAGCTGTTTTTT.

The chain has TRBV28 and TRBJ1-2; 7 bases match TRBD1. The germline gives CDR1 MDHEN, CDR2 SYDVKM. The CDR3 runs to 12 residues. After removal of 10 bases from V and 8 bases from J, the junction contained 10 bases not matched to a gene. CDR3 in amino acids: CAIQKGAGGYTF. CDR3 nucleotides: TGTGCCATCCAAAAGGGGGCAGGGGGCTACACCTTC.

CDR3 region: CASTRTASYNEQFF. The CDR3, as DNA: TGTGCCAGCACCCGGACAGCCTCCTACAATGAGCAGTTCTTC. J is TRBJ2-1 and V is TRBV9; D is perhaps TRBD1 (6 bases). The V end was cut by 6 bases, the J end by 0 bases, with 10 bases between. The CDR3 loop spans 14 amino acids. Germline V gene sequence: CDR1 SGDLS, CDR2 YYNGEE.

The V gene is TRBV29-1, the J gene TRBJ2-3; TRBD1 matches 11 bases. V was clipped by 7 bases and J by 3 bases; unmatched bases: 9. The length of the CDR3 is 15 residues. CDR1 and CDR2 (germline): SQVTM, ANQGSEA. CDR3 DNA: TGCAGCGGGGCGGACAGGGGGCGGCTGACAGATACGCAGTATTTT. Amino acids: CSGADRGRLTDTQYF.

The rearrangement links TRBV6-2 or TRBV6-3 to TRBJ1-1; D uncertain. From germline, CDR1 is MNHEY and CDR2 SVGEGT. V was cut by 2 bases and J by 1 base, with 8 bases left in between. This CDR3 is 14 amino acids long. The CDR3 is CASSYGLENTEAFF. CDR3 bases: TGTGCCAGCAGTTACGGCCTAGAGAACACTGAAGCTTTCTTT.

The V call is TRBV29-1, the J call TRBJ1-3; D might be TRBD1 (6 bases). The V gene lost 7 bases and the J gene lost 4 bases, with 14 bases spanning the gap. The germline V gene has CDR1 SQVTM and CDR2 ANQGSEA. The CDR3 is 13 residues long. The chain's CDR3 is CSGRRGTGNTIYF. The CDR3 DNA follows: TGCAGCGGACGCAGGGGAACAGGAAACACCATATATTTT. The variable domain in full, completed from reference TRBV29-1 and TRBJ1-3, reads SAVISQKPSRDICQRGTSLTIQCQVDSQVTMMFWYRQQPGQSLTLIATANQGSEATYESGFVIDKFPISRPNLTFSTLTVSNMSPEDSSIYLCSGRRGTGNTIYFGEGSWLTVV.

The CDR3 sequence: CASRPGTGTTGELFF. The CDR3 DNA reads TGTGCCAGTAGACCGGGGACAGGGACCACCGGGGAGCTGTTTTTT. This chain uses TRBV19 with TRBJ2-2, with 9 bases aligning to TRBD1. The junction had 6 bases not matched to a gene; V was cut back by 6 bases and J by 4 bases. CDR1 and CDR2 from the germline V gene are LNHDA and SQIVND (reference sequence). The CDR3 spans 15 residues.

J is TRBJ1-2 and V is TRBV27; D may be TRBD1 (5 bases). CDR3 length: 13 residues. V was clipped by 3 bases and J by 4 bases, with 9 bases between them. Germline-derived CDR1 and CDR2 are MNHEY and SMNVEV (reference sequence). CDR3: CASSFTGPYGYTF. The CDR3 DNA follows: TGTGCCAGCAGTTTTACAGGCCCCTATGGCTACACCTTC.

The chain couples TRBV11-2 to TRBJ1-3; D gene unclear. CDR3 length equals 14 residues. Germline loops: CDR1 SGHAT, CDR2 FQNNGV. Between the trimmed V and J ends, which lost 2 bases and 0 bases, there was a span of 5 bases. CDR3 in amino acids: CASSLHNSGNTIYF. In DNA form, the CDR3 reads TGTGCCAGCAGCTTACACAACTCTGGAAACACCATATATTTT.

This clone was seen a handful of times. V gene TRBV5-6 combines with J gene TRBJ1-1; D possibly corresponds to TRBD1 (6 bases). Looked up from germline, CDR1 is SGHDT and CDR2 is YYEEEE. The CDR3 is made up of 15 amino acids. V lost 4 bases and J lost 5, with 18 bases in between. CDR3 coding DNA: TGTGCCAGCAGCCAGACCGCACTAACAGGGACTGAAGCTTTCTTT. It yields the protein CASSQTALTGTEAFF.

The table lists this clone with a count of one. The CDR3 protein is CASSRGLGQGILDYGYTF. The CDR3 coding sequence is TGTGCCAGCAGCCGCGGGTTGGGACAGGGAATATTAGACTATGGCTACACCTTC. This rearrangement joins TRBV3-1 (or the pseudogene TRBV3-2) to TRBJ1-2; 9 bases are shared with TRBD1. There are 18 residues in the CDR3. V was pared by 4 bases and J by 3 bases, with 15 bases of the junction left unmatched. CDR1 is LGHDT and CDR2 is YNNKEL in the germline V gene (reference sequence).

V usage is TRBV27 and J usage is TRBJ2-1, with 10 bases matching TRBD2. This CDR3 comprises 17 residues. Germline CDR1 reads MNHEY; CDR2 reads SMNVEV (reference sequence). Trimming took 2 bases from V and 8 from J; bases not matched to a gene: 12. As DNA, the CDR3 is TGTGCCAGCAGTTTAGTGGGGCTAGCGGGGGACCGGGATGAGCAGTTCTTC. It yields the protein CASSLVGLAGDRDEQFF.